The 9 T cell receptor beta chains given below trace back to one sample, sequenced in a study of OX40 agonist ivuxolimab in advanced cancers. The repertoire was sequenced with immunoSEQ multiplex PCR; TCRdb's copy has only in-frame clones and lacks some. The profile shows about 80,000 clones, approximately 86% of them singletons. Sequencing was performed on CD4+ or CD8+ T cells sorted from blood, taken in a trial of the OX40 agonist ivuxolimab. The receptors stem from an adult with an advanced solid tumor such as melanoma, head and neck, liver or kidney cancer.

The chain employs TRBV4-2 and TRBJ2-7; D tentatively fits TRBD1 or TRBD2 (6 bases each). The CDR3 spans 15 residues. CDR1 and CDR2 from the germline V gene are LGHNA and YNFKEQ. Trimming removed 0 bases from V and 6 bases from J, with 15 bases in between. The CDR3: CASSQDLVGGREQYF. Here the CDR3 DNA reads TGTGCCAGCAGCCAAGACTTGGTCGGGGGCCGCGAGCAGTACTTC.

Comments on this clone: Its ends do not fully match the called genes, so a read error is possible. The chain employs TRBV11-2 and TRBJ1-5; 10 bases align to TRBD1. Per germline, CDR1 SGHAT and CDR2 FQNNGV. The CDR3 sequence is 17 residues long. The CDR3 loop reads CASRLGQGGEGNQPQHF. CDR3 DNA: TGTGCCAGCAGATTAGGACAGGGGGGAGAGGGCAATCAGCCCCAGCATTTT.

V is TRBV7-3 and J is TRBJ2-2; tentative D call: TRBD1 (6 bases). V gave up 5 bases and J gave up 9 bases, with 13 bases separating them. CDR3 length: 13 amino acids. Germline CDR1 is SGHTA and CDR2 is FQGTGA. The CDR3 DNA sequence: TGTGCCAGCAGCCCTCAACAGGGCCGGGAGCTGTTTTTT. It is translated as CASSPQQGRELFF.

The chain uses TRBV30 and TRBJ2-1; D not certain. CDR3 length: 13 amino acids. The V end lost 2 bases, the J end lost 6 bases, and 11 bases lay between the germline ends. Germline loops: CDR1 GTSNPN, CDR2 SVGIG (reference sequence). The CDR3 nucleotides read TGTGCCTGGAGTTCAGGTCCGGGCAATGAGCAGTTCTTC. Amino acids: CAWSSGPGNEQFF.

The V and J genes are TRBV7-2 and TRBJ2-2; 8 nucleotides agree with TRBD2. The CDR3 sequence is 15 residues long. Unmatched junction bases numbered 10, after V lost 7 bases and J lost 6 bases. The germline gives CDR1 SGHTA, CDR2 FQGNSA. CDR3 in amino acids: CASNPGGDLAGELFF. In DNA form, the CDR3 reads TGTGCCAGCAACCCGGGGGGGGATCTGGCCGGGGAGCTGTTTTTT.

V gene TRBV6-5 combines with J gene TRBJ1-6; D is unclear. Germline loops: CDR1 MNHEY, CDR2 SVGAGI. V lost 7 bases to trimming and J lost 13 bases, with 14 bases between them. The CDR3 spans 12 residues. The CDR3 DNA follows: TGTGCCAGCACACAGAGTATGGGGCCCCTCCACTTT. Protein sequence: CASTQSMGPLHF.

Comment on this clone: The same CDR3 can be traced to other DNA sequences in this sample. This chain uses TRBV27 with TRBJ2-1, with 15 bases fitting TRBD2. The V gene's germline CDR1 is MNHEY and CDR2 SMNVEV (reference sequence). J lost 6 bases, V lost 5 bases, and 5 bases had no gene match. The CDR3 totals 16 residues. The CDR3 here is CASSLGLAGGSNEQFF. CDR3 nucleotides: TGTGCCAGCAGTCTAGGACTAGCGGGGGGGTCCAATGAGCAGTTCTTC.

The rearrangement joins TRBV15 to TRBJ2-1; unclear D gene. Germline-derived CDR1 and CDR2 are LNHNV and YYDKDF (reference sequence). The V and J ends lost 0 bases and 0 bases respectively, with 6 bases between them. This CDR3 is 15 amino acids long. The CDR3, as DNA: TGTGCCACCAGCAGAGACCGGAACTCCTACAATGAGCAGTTCTTC. Translation: CATSRDRNSYNEQFF.

The chain recombines TRBV11-2 with TRBJ1-6; D is undetermined. Germline V gene sequence: CDR1 SGHAT, CDR2 FQNNGV. V gave up 0 bases and J gave up 10 bases, with 7 bases separating them. CDR3 length: 13 amino acids. As DNA, the CDR3 is TGTGCCAGCAGCTTAGATCCTAGATCACCCCTCCACTTT. This gives the protein CASSLDPRSPLHF.